This T cell receptor (beta chain) was documented in a study of T-cell reconstitution after alpha-beta-depleted transplantation in children. There are many counts of this clonotype. Molecular barcoding with unique molecular identifiers was used for the TCRbeta library. MiXCR, run by TCRdb on the PCR reads, gives a single entry per CDR3 protein. The sample gives approximately 200,000 distinct CDR3 sequences, 13% to 15% of which show up once; under 15% is in the top ten. V shed 1 base and J shed 1 base, with 13 bases lying between them. This CDR3 comprises 17 residues. The chain recombines TRBV12-3 or TRBV12-4 with TRBJ2-2; the D gene is possibly TRBD2 (6 bases). Sample: PBMCs from the stem cell graft donor, taken from the stem cell graft. The receptor comes from a human donor who donated a stem cell graft to a child with acute lymphoblastic leukemia. The CDR3 DNA sequence: TGTGCCAGCAGTTTAGGATGGGCGGGAATGAACACCGGGGAGCTGTTTTTT. Translation: CASSLGWAGMNTGELFF.